Below, 10 T cell receptor beta chains from the same sample are listed, as sequenced in a study of cytomegalovirus exposure and HLA in healthy donors (dated by TCRdb to 2017 to 2019). Library construction relied on the immunoSEQ multiplex PCR assay. TCRdb holds this immuneACCESS table with in-frame rearrangements only. Some clones are missing; in checked studies, unresolved V genes explain under half, and the rest has no known cause. In this sample the table shows 100,000 to 150,000 clones, roughly nine tenths of which occur a single time. In total, the top ten clones hold over 1% of the sample. Sequencing was performed on PBMCs. These receptors came from a woman younger than 30 in good health and CMV-seronegative.

This rearrangement joins TRBV5-1 to TRBJ2-3; 13 positions agree with TRBD2. V was pared by 4 bases and J by 14 bases, with 7 bases of the junction left unmatched. The CDR3 loop spans 13 amino acids. Looked up from germline, CDR1 is SGHRS and CDR2 is YFSETQ. In nucleotides, the CDR3 is TGCGCCAGCAGCATACTAGCGGGGGGGCGTCGGTATTTT. This gives the protein CASSILAGGRRYF.

The genes are TRBV7-8 and TRBJ2-3, with 7 bases matching TRBD1. The CDR3 totals 17 residues. Trimming cost V 5 bases and J 0 bases; bases outside gene matches: 11. Germline values: CDR1 SGHVS, CDR2 FQNEAQ. The CDR3 is CASSLWTGPVSTDTQYF. The CDR3 DNA sequence: TGTGCCAGCAGCCTTTGGACAGGCCCCGTTAGCACAGATACGCAGTATTTT.

This clone was counted once. DNA of the CDR3: TGTGCCATCGGGACAGGACTAAAAGCTTTCTTT. The encoded protein is CAIGTGLKAFF. The chain recombines TRBV10-3 with TRBJ1-1; 8 positions match TRBD1. The CDR3 runs to 11 residues. Per germline, CDR1 ENHRY and CDR2 SYGVKD. V was pared by 8 bases and J by 9 bases, with 5 bases of the junction left unmatched.

This sequence joins TRBV7-2 and TRBJ2-5; maybe TRBD2 (7 bases). V dropped 3 bases and J dropped 5 bases, with 16 bases sitting between them. This CDR3 spans 15 amino acids. CDR1 and CDR2 (germline): SGHTA, FQGNSA. The CDR3, as DNA: TGTGCCAGCAGCTTCACACGGGGGGCGGGGGAGACCCAGTACTTC. Translating gives CASSFTRGAGETQYF.

The J gene is TRBJ1-2, the V gene TRBV5-1, with D hard to call. Germline V gene lookup returns CDR1 SGHRS and CDR2 YFSETQ. V shed 0 bases and J shed 1 base, with 4 bases lying between them. The length of the CDR3 is 13 residues. The CDR3 DNA is TGCGCCAGCAGCTTGGAGCTTAACTATGGCTACACCTTC. This codes for CASSLELNYGYTF.

This chain connects TRBV10-3 to TRBJ1-1; TRBD1 is a possible D gene (6 bases). Trimming cost V 8 bases and J 5 bases, with 18 bases left between them. CDR3 size: 14 residues. Per germline, CDR1 ENHRY and CDR2 SYGVKD. CDR3 loop: CAIGRGTTYTEAFF. As DNA, the CDR3 is TGTGCCATCGGAAGAGGGACAACTTATACTGAAGCTTTCTTT.

The genes are TRBV7-9 and TRBJ1-1, with D possibly matching TRBD1 (5 bases). The V and J ends lost 2 bases and 7 bases respectively, with 5 bases between them. The germline V gene encodes CDR1 SEHNR and CDR2 FQNEAQ (reference sequence). The CDR3 spans 11 residues. CDR3 sequence (DNA): TGTGCCAGCAGCTTACAGGGTGAAGCTTTCTTT. It is translated as CASSLQGEAFF.

The V gene is TRBV10-3, the J gene TRBJ1-2, with D possibly matching TRBD1 (5 bases). CDR3 size: 12 residues. The germline gives CDR1 ENHRY, CDR2 SYGVKD. V lost 2 bases, J lost 8 bases, and 9 bases lay in between. The CDR3 DNA reads as TGTGCCATCAGTGAGGAGACAGTCGGCTACACCTTC. It encodes CAISEETVGYTF.

The rearrangement links TRBV4-1 to TRBJ1-3; D is perhaps TRBD1 (6 bases). Germline values: CDR1 MGHRA, CDR2 YSYEKL. This CDR3 spans 16 amino acids. V lost 3 bases to trimming and J lost 3 bases, with 15 bases between them. CDR3 DNA: TGCGCCAGCAGCCACTTAGGCAGGGGACGTGGAAACACCATATATTTT. Translated: CASSHLGRGRGNTIYF.

The chain is built from TRBV18 and TRBJ1-2; maybe TRBD1 (6 bases). Germline lookup yields CDR1 KGHSH and CDR2 LQKENI. The CDR3 spans 14 residues. Trimming stripped 6 bases from V and 2 bases from J, with 13 bases between. The CDR3 loop reads CASSTQGSNYGYTF. The DNA of the CDR3 is TGTGCCAGCTCTACACAGGGTTCCAACTATGGCTACACCTTC. The full variable domain, rest sourced from reference TRBV18 and TRBJ1-2, is NAGVMQNPRHLVRRRGQEARLRCSPMKGHSHVYWYRQLPEEGLKFMVYLQKENIIDESGMPKERFSAEFPKEGPSILRIQQVVRGDSAAYFCASSTQGSNYGYTFGSGTRLTVV.